One sample yielded the 11 T cell receptor beta chains listed below, sequenced in a study of regulatory T cells in long-lasting Graves disease (dated by TCRdb to 2020 to 2022). The sample's time point label, in plain terms: persistent/refractory GD, antithyroid drugs over 5 years with positive TRAb. RNA was extracted from PBMCs in TRIzol for both TCR sequencing and RNA sequencing. Libraries were built with multiplex PCR. Data came from an Illumina HiSeq 4000. CDR3 regions were amplified by Arm-PCR with iRepertoire HTBI primers to construct TCR beta libraries. TCRdb reanalyzed the raw reads on its own, using fastp at Q25 for trimming and MiXCR for clone calling, and kept in-frame beta chains. Identical CDR3 protein sequences are pooled into one entry, listed with their most common genes and DNA. Recorded for this sample are approximately 690,000 distinct CDR3 sequences; about 32% of them occurred a single time. The ten biggest clones cover around 40% of the sample.

Sample: peripheral blood mononuclear cells (PBMCs), taken when the disease was refractory, from a patient treated with antithyroid drugs. The receptors here all came from a female donor with Graves disease.

This clonotype was observed a handful of times. The chain links TRBV5-6 to TRBJ1-2; possibly TRBD1 for D (6 bases). There are 15 residues in the CDR3. Germline CDR1 and CDR2: SGHDT and YYEEEE. Trimming cost V 4 bases and J 7 bases, with 20 bases left between them. CDR3 sequence reads: CASSRNEGGLIGYTF. The CDR3 coding sequence is TGTGCCAGCAGCCGCAACGAGGGGGGTTTAATTGGCTACACCTTC.

With respect to this clonotype: At one of its ends the junction is not consistent with the germline gene, which may arise from a read error. As DNA, the CDR3 is TGTGCCGGCAACCTCGGGGTAGCGGGAGCGGCGGCCAAAAATATTCAGTACTTC. This encodes CAGNLGVAGAAAKNIQYF. The V call is TRBV28, the J call TRBJ2-4, with 9 bases lining up with TRBD2. The CDR3 is made up of 18 amino acids. Per germline, CDR1 MDHEN and CDR2 SYDVKM. Drawing the rest from reference TRBV28 and TRBJ2-4, the complete variable domain is DVKVTQSSRYLVKRTGEKVFLECVQDMDHENMFWYRQDPGLGLRLIYFSYDVKMKEKGDIPEGYSVSREKKERFSLILESASTNQTSMYLCAGNLGVAGAAAKNIQYFGAGTRLSVL.

This clonotype was seen many times. The chain links TRBV12-3 or TRBV12-4 to TRBJ1-1; no definite D call. The CDR3 covers 13 residues. V was pared by 6 bases and J by 5 bases, with 13 bases between. The chain's CDR3 is CASRVDRRTEAFF. CDR3 DNA sequence: TGTGCCAGCAGAGTGGACCGGCGAACTGAAGCTTTCTTT.

The DNA of the CDR3 is TGTGCCAGCAGTCCCAGTGGTGGGGGTGGCTATGGCTACACCTTC. As protein: CASSPSGGGGYGYTF. This chain joins TRBV7-9 and TRBJ1-2, with a tentative D call TRBD1 (5 bases). The V gene lost 6 bases and the J gene lost 4 bases, with 18 bases spanning the gap. The CDR3 runs 15 residues. Looked up from germline, CDR1 is SEHNR and CDR2 is FQNEAQ (reference sequence).

Only a few counts were recorded for this clonotype. The rearrangement links TRBV20-1 to TRBJ2-7; D is possibly TRBD2 (6 bases). Trimming shortened V by 6 bases and J by 2 bases, and 20 bases separated the two germline ends. The CDR3 spans 15 residues. Germline CDR1 and CDR2: DFQATT and SNEGSKA (reference sequence). CDR3 in amino acids: CSAGRLRLVTYEQYF. The DNA of the CDR3 is TGCAGTGCCGGCCGGCTGCGACTAGTAACCTACGAGCAGTACTTC.

V usage is TRBV27 and J usage is TRBJ1-3, with D possibly TRBD1 on 6 matching bases. The ends were cut back, 4 bases at V and 0 bases at J, with 10 bases in the middle. The CDR3 is made up of 15 amino acids. The germline V gene encodes CDR1 MNHEY and CDR2 SMNVEV (reference sequence). CDR3: CASSYGGLSGNTIYF. The CDR3 nucleotides are TGTGCCAGCAGTTACGGGGGGCTCTCTGGAAACACCATATATTTT.

The chain couples TRBV6-1 to TRBJ2-3, with 7 bases that match TRBD2. Trimming removed 6 bases from V and 5 bases from J; junction bases left unmatched: 11. The CDR3 is made up of 15 amino acids. Germline CDR1 and CDR2: MNHNS and SASEGT. The CDR3 DNA reads as TGTGCCAGCAGCCAAAGGGCGGGAGCAAAAGATACGCAGTATTTT. Protein sequence: CASSQRAGAKDTQYF.

This clonotype was seen at least ten times. V and J are TRBV28 and TRBJ1-6; maybe TRBD1 (6 bases). Germline V lookup: CDR1 MDHEN, CDR2 SYDVKM. The ends were cut back, 2 bases at V and 0 bases at J, with 14 bases in the middle. This CDR3 comprises 18 residues. CDR3 in amino acids: CASSLIPGETSYNSPLHF. The CDR3 DNA reads TGTGCCAGCAGTTTAATCCCAGGGGAGACCTCCTATAATTCACCCCTCCACTTT.

The rearrangement links TRBV4-1 to TRBJ1-4; D ambiguous. This CDR3 spans 16 amino acids. Germline-derived CDR1 and CDR2 are MGHRA and YSYEKL. The V end lost 0 bases, the J end lost 5 bases, and 13 bases lay between the germline ends. CDR3 DNA: TGCGCCAGCAGCCAAGACCCTGGCGGAGGGAATGAAAAACTGTTTTTT. Its protein is CASSQDPGGGNEKLFF.

Details on this clonotype: A much bigger clone sits one base away, suggesting this may be a read error. Written as DNA, the CDR3 is TGTGCCAGCAGCCCATCCGGGACTAGCAGATCCCAAGAGACCCGGTACTTC. It yields the protein CASSPSGTSRSQETRYF. The chain uses TRBV7-3 and TRBJ2-5; 9 nucleotides align to TRBD2. CDR3 length equals 17 residues. In germline, CDR1 is SGHTA, CDR2 FQGTGA. Using reference TRBV7-3 and TRBJ2-5 for the parts outside the CDR3, the full variable domain is GAGVSQTPSNKVTEKGKYVELRCDPISGHTALYWYRQSLGQGPEFLIYFQGTGAADDSGLPNDRFFAVRPEGSVSTLKIQRTERGDSAVYLCASSPSGTSRSQETRYFGPGTRLLVL.

The chain links TRBV19 to TRBJ1-1, with no clear D. V lost 1 base and J lost 2, with 20 bases in between. CDR3 length: 18 amino acids. Germline V gene lookup returns CDR1 LNHDA and CDR2 SQIVND (reference sequence). The CDR3 nucleotides are TGTGCCAGTAGTATAGGGAGGGAGTTTGCCTCCTTCAACACTGAAGCTTTCTTT. Translating it yields CASSIGREFASFNTEAFF.